This TCR beta chain was profiled in a study of technical replicates of blood from several donors. Clones were sequenced by immunoSEQ multiplex PCR, and TCRdb holds only the in-frame ones, with some missing. The repertoire consists of over 55,000 clones, with more than 85% occurring once and the leading ten covering under 6.5%. Germline V gives CDR1 SGHNT, CDR2 YENEEA. V lost 1 base and J 4 bases, leaving 15 bases between the germline ends. This CDR3 is built from 16 residues. This TCR was recovered from a human donor in good health. Some clones in this sample may be carry-over from other donors' samples. The rearrangement links TRBV11-3 to TRBJ2-3, with a weak D call TRBD1 (6 bases). Material: PBMCs. CDR3 sequence reads: CASSLGAGDGADTQYF. For the CDR3, the DNA is TGTGCCAGCAGCTTAGGGGCAGGGGACGGGGCAGATACGCAGTATTTT.